A single sample gave rise to the 18 T cell receptor beta chains below, sequenced in a study of T cell repertoires in cytomegalovirus infection. TCRdb fed the reads into MiXCR, producing one record per CDR3 protein. The sample lists around 210,000 distinct CDR3 sequences; around 6.2% were seen once. The sample comprised PBMCs. The receptors derive from a human donor in good health (CMV status not recorded). Some clones in this sample may be carry-over from other donors' samples.

This clonotype was found many times. The CDR3 here is CASSYSELGIDTQYF. The CDR3 DNA reads as TGTGCCAGCAGTTACTCGGAGCTAGGCATAGATACGCAGTATTTT. This sequence joins TRBV6-5 and TRBJ2-3; D uncertain. V gave up 0 bases and J gave up 5 bases, with 12 bases separating them. Germline values: CDR1 MNHEY, CDR2 SVGAGI. The CDR3 has 15 amino acids.

The table lists this clonotype with many counts. The chain employs TRBV7-2 and TRBJ2-3; D is unresolved. The CDR3 extends over 12 amino acids. V lost 5 bases and J lost 2, with 5 bases in between. Germline V lookup: CDR1 SGHTA, CDR2 FQGNSA. The CDR3 DNA reads TGTGCCAGCAGCAAATACACAGATACGCAGTATTTT. It is translated as CASSKYTDTQYF.

Many counts were recorded for this clonotype. The chain has TRBV30 and TRBJ1-4, with D maybe TRBD1 (5 bases). Germline loops: CDR1 GTSNPN, CDR2 SVGIG (reference sequence). Trimming left V 0 bases short and J 15 bases short, with 17 bases between. This CDR3 has 13 residues. CDR3 nucleotides: TGTGCCTGGAGTGTAGGGGCAGAGCGAGGGGTGTTTTTT. Encoded protein: CAWSVGAERGVFF.

This clonotype was picked up many times. The chain joins TRBV14 to TRBJ1-4; tentative D call: TRBD1 (5 bases). From germline, CDR1 is SGHDN and CDR2 FVKESK. The CDR3 spans 17 residues. V lost 4 bases and J lost 7, with 22 bases in between. The CDR3 region is CASSPLRGVDTVEKLFF. The DNA for the CDR3 is TGTGCCAGCAGCCCATTGCGGGGCGTTGATACAGTTGAAAAACTGTTTTTT.

This clonotype was counted at least ten times. The chain links TRBV10-3 to TRBJ1-2; the D gene is possibly TRBD1 (5 bases). V was cut by 10 bases and J by 0 bases, with 12 bases left in between. Per germline, CDR1 ENHRY and CDR2 SYGVKD. The CDR3 loop spans 13 amino acids. In DNA, the CDR3 is TGTGCCACCAAGACAGAAACTAACTATGGCTACACCTTC. Amino acid sequence: CATKTETNYGYTF.

Many counts were recorded for this clonotype. This rearrangement joins TRBV3-1 to TRBJ2-2; no reliable D call. The CDR3 length is 16 residues. The germline gives CDR1 LGHDT, CDR2 YNNKEL (reference sequence). V lost 4 bases, J lost 0 bases, and 12 bases lay in between. CDR3: CASSLRTPANTGELFF. Written as DNA, the CDR3 is TGTGCCAGCAGCCTTCGCACCCCCGCGAACACCGGGGAGCTGTTTTTT.

This clonotype has ten or more counts. The chain has TRBV11-2 and TRBJ2-7, with D hard to call. This CDR3 has 15 residues. Germline CDR1 is SGHAT and CDR2 is FQNNGV. Trimming pared 2 bases from V and 7 bases from J, leaving 18 bases between. CDR3 DNA sequence: TGTGCCAGCAGCTTAAGCAGGAATCTAGGCGGAGAGCAGTACTTC. This encodes CASSLSRNLGGEQYF.

The chain combines TRBV5-1 with TRBJ2-7; D not resolved. V was clipped by 2 bases and J by 1 base, with 10 bases between them. This CDR3 is 14 amino acids long. Germline V gives CDR1 SGHRS, CDR2 YFSETQ. DNA for the CDR3: TGCGCCAGCAGCTTACCCACCTCGTCCTACGAGCAGTACTTC. Residues: CASSLPTSSYEQYF. The complete variable domain, with remaining parts taken from reference TRBV5-1 and TRBJ2-7, reads KAGVTQTPRYLIKTRGQQVTLSCSPISGHRSVSWYQQTPGQGLQFLFEYFSETQRNKGNFPGRFSGRQFSNSRSEMNVSTLELGDSALYLCASSLPTSSYEQYFGPGTRLTVT.

This clonotype has at least ten counts. This sequence joins TRBV4-1 and TRBJ1-1; TRBD1 is a possible D gene (5 bases). Per germline, CDR1 MGHRA and CDR2 YSYEKL. Trimming removed 3 bases at V and 5 bases at J, with 16 bases between. CDR3 size: 15 residues. As DNA, the CDR3 is TGCGCCAGCAGCCATGGTCCCGTAGGGGAGACTGAAGCTTTCTTT. Its protein is CASSHGPVGETEAFF.

This clonotype showed up many times. The junction departs from the called germline gene at one end, perhaps through a read error. The chain is built from TRBV2 and TRBJ1-5; tentatively, D is TRBD1 (5 bases). The CDR3 runs 13 residues. The V gene's germline CDR1 is SNHLY and CDR2 FYNNEI. CDR3 amino acids: CASGDSKNQPQHF. The CDR3 nucleotides are TGTGCCAGCGGTGACAGCAAGAATCAGCCCCAGCATTTT.

This clonotype was counted ten times or more. V gene TRBV29-1 combines with J gene TRBJ1-1; no definite D call. With 7 bases removed from V and 2 bases from J, the gap between germline ends came to 5 bases. Germline-derived CDR1 and CDR2 are SQVTM and ANQGSEA. The CDR3 length is 10 residues. CDR3 region: CSADNTEAFF. CDR3 bases: TGCAGCGCCGATAACACTGAAGCTTTCTTT.

In its sample, this clonotype was seen many times. V and J are TRBV7-2 and TRBJ1-2; 9 nucleotides align to TRBD1. This CDR3 spans 14 amino acids. The V and J ends lost 5 bases and 2 bases, in that order; junction bases with no gene match: 3. CDR1 and CDR2 (germline): SGHTA, FQGNSA. The CDR3 coding sequence is TGTGCCAGCAGCATTACAGGGGGCAACTATGGCTACACCTTC. It specifies CASSITGGNYGYTF.

CDR3 residues: CSANPTGSTNSPLHF. Here the CDR3 DNA reads TGCAGTGCTAATCCGACAGGGTCCACAAATTCACCCCTCCACTTT. The chain links TRBV20-1 to TRBJ1-6; 7 nucleotides match TRBD1. CDR3 length: 15 residues. Trimming cost V 4 bases and J 7 bases; bases outside gene matches: 10. Germline assignment: CDR1 DFQATT and CDR2 SNEGSKA (reference sequence).

This clonotype was recorded many times. The CDR3 sequence is CATGSRTYEQYF. The CDR3 DNA reads TGTGCCACTGGGTCCAGGACCTACGAGCAGTACTTC. V and J are TRBV6-1 and TRBJ2-7, with unresolved D. Germline V CDR1 and CDR2: MNHNS, SASEGT. The V end lost 10 bases, the J end lost 2 bases, and 12 bases lay between the germline ends. CDR3 length equals 12 residues.

This clonotype has at least ten counts. The V call is TRBV12-3 or TRBV12-4, the J call TRBJ1-5; tentatively, D is TRBD1 (6 bases). Trimming cost V 6 bases and J 0 bases, with 15 bases left between them. The CDR3 is made up of 16 amino acids. DNA of the CDR3: TGTGCCAGCAGCACTCGGACAGAGGGTAGCAATCAGCCCCAGCATTTT. Its translation is CASSTRTEGSNQPQHF.

A word on this clonotype: It may be a read error: a sequence one base away is much more abundant. The CDR3 carries no conserved terminal phenylalanine or tryptophan, so it likely arises from a read error. The gene calls are TRBV7-8 and TRBJ1-3, with 8 nucleotides matching TRBD1. The CDR3 runs 14 residues. CDR1 SGHVS and CDR2 FQNEAQ come from the germline V gene. V gave up 8 bases and J gave up 4 bases; unmatched junction bases: 7. The DNA for the CDR3 is TGTGCCAGCCTGGACAGGGCGGGGGGAAACACCATATATTCT. Translated, it gives CASLDRAGGNTIYS.

This clonotype showed up many times. This sequence joins TRBV7-2 and TRBJ1-1; D remains unclear. The CDR3 spans 15 residues. Germline V gene data show CDR1 as SGHTA and CDR2 as FQGNSA. Deletions cut 1 base from V and 0 bases from J, with 9 bases between. In DNA form, the CDR3 reads TGTGCCAGCAGCTTAGTTCCGTTCATGAACACTGAAGCTTTCTTT. It translates to CASSLVPFMNTEAFF.

This clonotype was picked up many times. The chain combines TRBV29-1 with TRBJ2-3, with 10 bases identical to TRBD2. Germline-derived CDR1 and CDR2 are SQVTM and ANQGSEA. The ends lost 2 bases at V and 3 bases at J; junction bases unmatched: 5. The CDR3 extends over 15 amino acids. CDR3: CSVESASGGTDTQYF. Written as DNA, the CDR3 is TGCAGCGTTGAATCTGCTAGCGGGGGAACAGATACGCAGTATTTT.